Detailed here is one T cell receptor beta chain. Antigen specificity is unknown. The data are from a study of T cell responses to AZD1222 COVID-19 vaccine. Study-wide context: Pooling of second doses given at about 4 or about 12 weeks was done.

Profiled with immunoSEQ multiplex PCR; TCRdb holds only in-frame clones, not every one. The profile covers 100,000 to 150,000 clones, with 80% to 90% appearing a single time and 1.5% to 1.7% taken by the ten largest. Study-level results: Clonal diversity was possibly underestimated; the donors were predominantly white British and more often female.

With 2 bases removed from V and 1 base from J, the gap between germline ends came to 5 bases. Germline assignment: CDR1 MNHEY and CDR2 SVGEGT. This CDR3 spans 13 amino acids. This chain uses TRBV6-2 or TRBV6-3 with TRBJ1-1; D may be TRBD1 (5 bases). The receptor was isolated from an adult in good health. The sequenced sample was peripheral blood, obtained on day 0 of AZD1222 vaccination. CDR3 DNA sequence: TGTGCCAGCAGTTACGGGGGGAACACTGAAGCTTTCTTT. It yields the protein CASSYGGNTEAFF.